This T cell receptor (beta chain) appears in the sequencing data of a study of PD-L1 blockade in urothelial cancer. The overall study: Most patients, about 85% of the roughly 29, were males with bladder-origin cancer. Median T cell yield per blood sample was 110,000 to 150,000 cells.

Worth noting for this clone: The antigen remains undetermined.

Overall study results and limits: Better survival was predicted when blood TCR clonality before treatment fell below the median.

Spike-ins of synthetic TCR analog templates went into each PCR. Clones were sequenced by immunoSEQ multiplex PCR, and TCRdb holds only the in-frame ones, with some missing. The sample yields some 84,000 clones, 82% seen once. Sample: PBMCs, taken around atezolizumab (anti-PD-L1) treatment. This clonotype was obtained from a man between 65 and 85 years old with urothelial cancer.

CDR3 amino acids: CASSDRDTSYEQYF. The CDR3 DNA is TGTGCCAGCAGTGACCGGGATACCTCCTACGAGCAGTACTTC. The V gene is TRBV2, the J gene TRBJ2-7; D is possibly TRBD2 (5 bases). The CDR3 is made up of 14 amino acids. Germline CDR1 and CDR2: SNHLY and FYNNEI. The V end lost 3 bases, the J end lost 0 bases, and 9 bases lay between the germline ends. The full variable domain, rest sourced from reference TRBV2 and TRBJ2-7, is EPEVTQTPSHQVTQMGQEVILRCVPISNHLYFYWYRQILGQKVEFLVSFYNNEISEKSEIFDDQFSVERPDGSNFTLKIRSTKLEDSAMYFCASSDRDTSYEQYFGPGTRLTVT.